This entry describes one T cell receptor beta chain. Germline CDR1 and CDR2: LNHDA and SQIVND (reference sequence). The CDR3 totals 13 residues. Trimming took off 4 bases at V and 1 base at J, with 7 bases between the two ends. This sample was included in a study of T cells in Graves' hyperthyroidism and ophthalmopathy. In the study overall: Peripheral blood was acquired at first diagnosis, ahead of any therapy whatsoever.

TCR beta CDR3 region amplification was performed from RNA transcripts. The HTBI primer set served for first-round RT-PCR of the TCR CDR3. Each CDR3 protein gets one entry after TCRdb re-called the multiplex PCR reads with MiXCR. Among 600,000 or so distinct CDR3 sequences, roughly 15% were seen once, and the ten largest hold about 12%. The receptor was isolated from a woman between 45 and 60 years old with Graves' ophthalmopathy. The V gene is TRBV19, the J gene TRBJ1-2, with no clear D. Material: blood. The CDR3 reads CASSTDHNYGYTF. CDR3 nucleotide sequence: TGTGCCAGTAGTACGGACCATAACTATGGCTACACCTTC.